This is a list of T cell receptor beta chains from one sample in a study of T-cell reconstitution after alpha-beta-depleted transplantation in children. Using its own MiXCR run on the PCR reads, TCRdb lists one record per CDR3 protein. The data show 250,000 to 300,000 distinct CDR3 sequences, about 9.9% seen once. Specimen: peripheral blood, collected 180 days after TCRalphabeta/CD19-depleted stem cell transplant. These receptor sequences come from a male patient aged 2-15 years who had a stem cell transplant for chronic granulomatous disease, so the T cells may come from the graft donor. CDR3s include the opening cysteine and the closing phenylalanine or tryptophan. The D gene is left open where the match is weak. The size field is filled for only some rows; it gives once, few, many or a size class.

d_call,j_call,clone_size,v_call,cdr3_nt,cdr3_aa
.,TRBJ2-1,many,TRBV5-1,TGCGCCAGCAGCTTGACCCTAGCCTACAATGAGCAGTTCTTC,CASSLTLAYNEQFF
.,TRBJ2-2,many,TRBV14,TGTGCCAGCAGTTGGCAGGACTTCACCGGGGAGCTGTTTTTT,CASSWQDFTGELFF
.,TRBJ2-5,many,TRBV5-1,TGCGCCAGCAGCTCTACAGGGCGGCAAGAGACCCAGTACTTC,CASSSTGRQETQYF
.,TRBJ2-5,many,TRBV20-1,TGCAGTGCTAGACACCCTTTGGGGGAGGAGACCCAGTACTTC,CSARHPLGEETQYF
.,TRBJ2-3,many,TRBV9,TGTGCCAGCAGCCCCCCAGATACAGATACGCAGTATTTT,CASSPPDTDTQYF
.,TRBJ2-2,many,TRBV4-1,TGCGCCAGCAGCCAAGGATTCGGGGAGCTGTTTTTT,CASSQGFGELFF
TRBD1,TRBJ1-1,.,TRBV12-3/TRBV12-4,TGTGCCAGCAGGGGAGACAGGGGAACTGAAGCTTTCTTT,CASRGDRGTEAFF
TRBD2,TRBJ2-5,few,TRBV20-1,TGCTGTGCTCGTTTGCCGGGACTAGCGGGACGACAAGAGACCCAGTACTTC,CCARLPGLAGRQETQYF
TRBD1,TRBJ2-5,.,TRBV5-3,TGTGCCATGGGCCCGAGCCGGGACAGGGTCTTTGAGACCCAGTACTTC,CAMGPSRDRVFETQYF
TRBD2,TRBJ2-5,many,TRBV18,TGTGCCAGCTCACCAGTCGCCGGCGGGGGGAAGACCCAGTACTTC,CASSPVAGGGKTQYF
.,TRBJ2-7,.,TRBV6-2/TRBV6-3,TGTGCCAGCAGTTATTACCGGGCCTACGAGCAGTACTTC,CASSYYRAYEQYF
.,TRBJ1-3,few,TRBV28,TGTGCCAGCAGTCTCCCACTCCGAAACACCATATATTTT,CASSLPLRNTIYF
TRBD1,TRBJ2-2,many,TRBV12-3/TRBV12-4,TGTGCCAGCAGCTTAGCAGGGGGGAACACCGGGGAGCTGTTTTTT,CASSLAGGNTGELFF
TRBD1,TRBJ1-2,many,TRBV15,TGTGCCACCAGCAGGCCCGAGGCAGGGGGTGGCTACACCTTC,CATSRPEAGGGYTF
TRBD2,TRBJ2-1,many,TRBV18,TGTGCCAGCTCACCGGGACTATCTAGATACAATGAGCAGTTCTTC,CASSPGLSRYNEQFF
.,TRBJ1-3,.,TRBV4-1,TGCGCCAGCAGCCAAGGAGGGGTAAACACCATATATTTT,CASSQGGVNTIYF
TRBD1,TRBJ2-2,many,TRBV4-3,TGCGCCAGCAGCCAAGAGGATTTTGGACAGGGGGGCACCGGGGAGCTGTTTTTT,CASSQEDFGQGGTGELFF
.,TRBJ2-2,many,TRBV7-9,TGTGCCAGCACCTTAGGCGACTTGCGCACCGGGGAGCTGTTTTTT,CASTLGDLRTGELFF
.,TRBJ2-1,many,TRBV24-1,TGTGCCACCAGTAGGGGGAATGAGCAGTTCTTC,CATSRGNEQFF
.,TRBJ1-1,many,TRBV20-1,TGCAGTGCTAGAGATTTAGTGAAGAGGGGATTAACTGAAGCTTTCTTT,CSARDLVKRGLTEAFF
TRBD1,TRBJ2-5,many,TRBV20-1,TGCAGTGCTGCCCGGGACAGAGAAAAAGAGACCCAGTACTTC,CSAARDREKETQYF
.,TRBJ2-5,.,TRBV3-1,TGTGCCATGAGCCAAGAGACCCAGTACTTC,CAMSQETQYF
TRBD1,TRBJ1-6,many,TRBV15,TGTGCCACCAGCGAATCCGGGACAGGGCCCTATAATTCACCCCTCCACTTT,CATSESGTGPYNSPLHF